This T cell receptor beta chain was recorded in a study of cytomegalovirus exposure and HLA in healthy donors (TCRdb year 2017). Describing the broader study: An earlier analysis of some 600 of the donors reported about 260 Gb of sequence data and 100 million to 120 million unique TCR beta sequences obtained from about 179 million T cells. Roughly 290 gigabases of sequencing data and around 85 million unique TCR sequences made up an early release that covered roughly 670 HLA-typed donors. Of the approximately 400 genotyped donors, 65% to 90% fell in the genetic ancestry cluster associated with self-reported Caucasian donors. The aim of the study was to test whether cataloging public T cell receptors could identify signatures of past pathogen exposure. The study used immunosequencing to profile the T cell repertoires of 666 subjects and linked those repertoires to cytomegalovirus serostatus. A separate validation cohort of approximately 120 different subjects was used in addition to the roughly 620-subject first cohort. To predict cytomegalovirus infection status, the study brought together high-throughput TCR immunosequencing, statistical association of individual TCRs with disease status, and machine learning. A later analysis re-analyzed previously published TCR beta repertoires from roughly 630 donors and added high-resolution HLA genotyping to study TCR occurrence patterns. In the later analysis, no new phenotypic data were used to find candidate immune exposures; instead, reliance was placed on TCR beta sequences and their occurrence across donors. To decide whether each TCR beta V gene segment behaved as functional or pseudogenic, an earlier analysis of 587 of the donors relied on high-throughput TCR beta sequencing. Alongside the repertoire data, information on donor age, sex, ethnicity and CMV serostatus was compiled. In a later genetic analysis, genome-wide SNP genotypes for about 55% of the 666 donors were used, and that subset was treated as a discovery cohort. All discovery cohort repertoires had been generated using a single sequencing platform. Class I and class II HLA loci were covered by the typing at four-digit resolution. The number of typed donors differed by locus: about 620-640 for A, B, C, DRB1 and DQB1; some 500 for DQA1; 606 for DPA1; and 450 to 480 for DPB1. Because of strong linkage in the cohort, a few DR-DQ haplotypes were treated as single units for association and clustering. Across some 400 genotyped donors of the cohort, an average of about 240,000 unique TCR beta nucleotide sequences per donor were sequenced, and roughly a sixth of those sequences were non-productive. The paper as a whole reports these results and caveats: Because counts were too low, seventeen rarely observed V segments, including chromosome 9 orphons, were left out of the earlier analysis of 500 to 650 of the donors. At a false discovery rate of 0.05, a later analysis linked fewer than 20,000 TCR beta sequences to specific HLA alleles. The only immune exposure information available for the cohort was CMV serostatus. An association between a missense DCLRE1C variant and V-gene and J-gene trimming of TCR beta chains was found in a later genetic analysis and replicated in an independent cohort. While some public TCRs were present in many individuals, most TCR sequences turned up only very rarely across donors. In a later analysis, the rate of TCR association differed among HLA loci, with DRB1 alleles having the most associated TCRs and HLA-C alleles having the fewest. Roughly uniform sequencing depth across donors was assumed in presence/absence analyses, although this assumption may not hold. According to a later analysis, parvovirus B19, influenza, CMV and Epstein-Barr virus appeared linked to several top co-occurrence clusters. Only TCR beta chains were sequenced in this cohort, and the absence of alpha or paired-chain data limited detectable features. Compared with equally common non-associated chains, HLA-associated TCR beta chains in a later analysis were more clonally expanded and had lower generation probabilities. Cytomegalovirus status was reported to be diagnosed by the classifier with high specificity and sensitivity in both the original and validation cohorts. In vitro tests confirmed that a few of the cytomegalovirus-associated TCR beta chains recognize cytomegalovirus antigens. In a later genetic analysis, fewer N-insertions in productive TCRs were reported among donors in an Asian-associated ancestry cluster than the approximately 710-donor mean. The authors suggested that the approach could potentially be extended to other disease states and immunological phenotypes. According to a later analysis, most CMV-associated TCR beta chains appeared to be HLA-restricted, and the HLA associations seemed to be driven largely by CMV exposure. Because HLA typing was missing for some donors at each locus, association tests included only the typed subset. Some IMGT-functional V segments, including TRBV6-2 and TRBV6-3, could not be distinguished by the 87-base-pair reads and were therefore excluded. The study listed 150 to 200 TCR beta chains as associated with cytomegalovirus. Strong co-occurrence of HLA alleles, especially DR and DQ, made assigning TCR associations to individual alleles difficult. Linkage disequilibrium might explain the correlated functional status among segregating V segments, but an unknown experimental factor could not be excluded. A cluster of highly shared sequence variants was judged likely to represent a technical artifact of the sequencing pipeline. A further reported finding was that TCR beta sequences accurately predicted the HLA-A and HLA-B alleles for most subjects in the first cohort. Broadly in line with IMGT annotations, most TCR beta V segments showed up in productive rearrangements about 87% or about 30% of the time in an earlier analysis of 450 to 750 of the donors.

This clone was detected only once. Its binding antigen is unknown. There are no base qualities to consult, and no much larger clone falls within one base. The cohort was made up of around 720 healthy bone marrow donors. All cohort members were sampled while nominally healthy, although unrecorded immune exposures were likely present. The donor was CMV seronegative and was included in the group of hundreds of seronegative cohort members. Every donor gave a peripheral blood sample, and the peripheral blood mononuclear cells from that sample were used for TCR beta sequencing. The Qiagen DNeasy Blood Extraction Kit was used to extract genomic DNA from the blood cell samples. The CDR3 goes from the cysteine to the phenylalanine over 15 residues. The only DNA kept is the CDR3, 45 bases in frame from the first base. V is shortened by 4 bases, J by 2 bases, and the region joining them spans 12 bases. CDR1 and CDR2 were assigned from the germline V gene as MNHNS and SASEGT.

To prepare the library, the immunoSEQ multiplex PCR assay was applied. A mixture of 60 forward primers for TCR Vbeta segments and 13 reverse primers for TCR Jbeta segments was used in the multiplex PCR. Amplification of the CDR3 region of rearranged TCR beta genes was performed with a multiplex PCR assay on genomic DNA. The amplified TCR beta libraries were sequenced on the Illumina HiSeq System as 87-base-pair reads. In the authors' own workflow: In a later analysis, tens of millions of unique TCR beta chains were counted across the approximately 640 repertoires, and roughly 11 million of these chains were shared by at least two donors. To remove PCR and sequencing errors, raw reads were error-corrected and collapsed into unique sequences using a nearest-neighbor algorithm that merged closely related sequences. V, D and J gene segments were assigned by aligning CDR3 sequences to IMGT reference sequences. For a sequence to be retained, at least a six-nucleotide match to both a V gene segment and a J gene segment was required. A rearrangement counted as productive if the CDR3 had no stop codons and remained in frame with V and J, and every other rearrangement counted as non-productive. Following IMGT convention, CDR3 was defined as the stretch from the second conserved V-encoded cysteine to the conserved J-encoded phenylalanine. The earlier analysis of 450 to 750 of the donors excluded any sequence lacking an unambiguous match to a single V gene segment. In an earlier analysis of some 590 of the donors, V segments were called functional above 56.7% productive rearrangements and were called segregating when the between-donor standard deviation exceeded 5%. A statistical classification framework was built to diagnose cytomegalovirus status from the catalog of TCR beta chain sequences. A later analysis assigned V and J genes by comparing TCR nucleotide sequences with IMGT/GENE-DB human TR gene sequences. The TCRdist pipeline was used in a later analysis to assign CDR3 sequences and most-parsimonious VDJ recombination scenarios. A later analysis defined each TCR beta chain by its CDR3 amino acid sequence plus V-gene family, and excluded reads lacking a unique V-gene family. A later analysis removed 592 highly shared, low-generation-probability nucleotide sequences to deal with suspected cross-contamination and a sequencing artifact. In a later analysis, a clonal expansion index was calculated for each public chain from normalized within-repertoire ranks of inferred template counts. In a later analysis, generation probabilities were computed using a VDJ recombination model fitted to out-of-frame rearrangements, and the results were checked against IGoR. In a later analysis, hypergeometric tests were used to score TCR-TCR, TCR-HLA and TCR-CMV co-occurrence, with a repertoire-size bias correction applied to TCR pairs. False discovery rates were estimated in a later analysis by permuting HLA or CMV assignments 20 times. In a later analysis, co-occurring TCRs were grouped using DBSCAN, with TCRdist sequence similarity added in when clustering inside HLA-allele-positive subsets. Repertoires with fewer than 30,000 or more than 120,000 public chains, plus five repertoires with anomalous nucleotide sharing, were excluded from co-occurrence clustering. TCRdb provides this immuneACCESS table in a form limited to in-frame rearrangements. Some clones are lacking; in checked studies, under half of them reflect an unresolved V gene, and why the rest are absent is not known. V, J and clone size are those of that table, while D and trimming were read from the DNA. For this sample there are 100,000 to 150,000 clones; 80% appear just once. In total, the top ten clones hold 1% of the sample.

Sample: PBMCs. The source is a man aged 35 to 55 in good health and CMV-seronegative. The sequence links TRBV6-1 to TRBJ1-3; the D segment could be TRBD1, given 6 matching bases. The CDR3 here reads CASSADRLAGNTIYF. The DNA sequence is as follows: TGTGCCAGCAGTGCTGACAGGCTGGCTGGAAACACCATATATTTT.